This T cell receptor (beta chain) is from a study of OX40 agonist ivuxolimab in advanced cancers. Study at large: A mean age of roughly 66 years, range roughly 23 to 85, was recorded, and 82.7% were male. Prior anti-PD-1, anti-PD-L1 or anti-CTLA-4 therapy did not bar entry, and more than 35% had some. Study findings and constraints: CD4+ and CD8+ blood T cells expanded clonally by week 6 at 0.1 to 3.0 mg/kg.

CDR3 length equals 14 residues. Germline V lookup: CDR1 ENHRY, CDR2 SYGVKD. Trimming at V came to 8 bases and at J to 8 bases, leaving 9 bases not matched to a gene. TCRdb's table, derived via immunoSEQ multiplex PCR, lists solely in-frame clones and lacks some. The data contain about 64,000 clones, more than 75% of them singletons. About this clone: The antigen is undetermined.

The specimen comprised CD4+ or CD8+ T cells sorted from blood, sampled in a trial of the OX40 agonist ivuxolimab. This clonotype originated in an adult with an advanced solid tumor such as melanoma, head and neck, liver or kidney cancer. This chain uses TRBV10-3 with TRBJ1-6; 7 bases align to TRBD1. The CDR3 DNA reads TGTGCCATCCGAGGACAGGTTATCGATTCACCCCTCCACTTT. It translates to CAIRGQVIDSPLHF.